This T cell receptor beta chain was observed in a study of T-cell reconstitution after alpha-beta-depleted transplantation in children. This clonotype occurred a few times. Unique molecular identifiers were used in preparing the TCRbeta library. TCRdb ran MiXCR on the PCR reads and lists one entry per CDR3 protein. The sample gives about 980,000 distinct CDR3 sequences, 25% to 30% of which show up once; over 25% is in the top ten. The CDR3 extends over 15 amino acids. Trimming took off 4 bases at V and 3 bases at J, with 16 bases between the two ends. Germline assignment: CDR1 SGHRS and CDR2 YFSETQ. V and J are TRBV5-1 and TRBJ1-1; D is possibly TRBD1 (6 bases). This material consisted of PBMCs, mostly from graft donor cells, taken 360 days after TCRalphabeta/CD19-depleted stem cell transplant. The sequence derives from a boy in the first two years of life who had a stem cell transplant for SCID, so the T cells may come from the graft donor. This chain's CDR3 is CASSPYGEGDTEAFF. The CDR3 nucleotides read TGCGCCAGCAGCCCCTATGGTGAGGGGGACACTGAAGCTTTCTTT.